This T cell receptor beta chain was identified during a study of blood T cells in healthy people across ages. This CDR3 has 16 residues. Per germline, CDR1 DFQATT and CDR2 SNEGSKA (reference sequence). V was clipped by 3 bases and J by 5 bases; unmatched bases: 11. A sample-barcoded 5' primer and a J-beta primer mix were used in a second PCR of about 7 to 12 cycles. One entry per CDR3 protein, called by TCRdb with MiXCR from the 5' RACE reads. The table shows some 760,000 distinct CDR3 sequences, with 20% to 25% occurring only once. This sample also belongs to another study, concerning T cells of mothers and their children.

Specimen: blood. This TCR was sampled from a boy aged 5-17 years in good health. The J gene is TRBJ2-3, the V gene TRBV20-1; 10 positions match TRBD2. CDR3 loop: CSASLPSGGAGDTQYF. Here the CDR3 DNA reads TGCAGTGCTAGTCTCCCCAGCGGGGGGGCGGGAGATACGCAGTATTTT.